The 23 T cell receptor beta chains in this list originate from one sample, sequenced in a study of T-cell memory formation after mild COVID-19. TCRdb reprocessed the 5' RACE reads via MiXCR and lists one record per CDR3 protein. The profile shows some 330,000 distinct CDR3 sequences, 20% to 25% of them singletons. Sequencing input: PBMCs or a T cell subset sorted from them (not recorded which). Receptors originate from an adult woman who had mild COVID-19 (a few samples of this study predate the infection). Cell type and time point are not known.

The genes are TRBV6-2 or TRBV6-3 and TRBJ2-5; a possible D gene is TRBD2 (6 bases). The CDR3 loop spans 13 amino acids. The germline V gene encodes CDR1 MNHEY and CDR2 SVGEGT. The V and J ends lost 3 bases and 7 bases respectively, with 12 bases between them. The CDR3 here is CASSYIAAGTQYF. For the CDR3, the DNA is TGTGCCAGCAGTTATATAGCGGCGGGGACCCAGTACTTC.

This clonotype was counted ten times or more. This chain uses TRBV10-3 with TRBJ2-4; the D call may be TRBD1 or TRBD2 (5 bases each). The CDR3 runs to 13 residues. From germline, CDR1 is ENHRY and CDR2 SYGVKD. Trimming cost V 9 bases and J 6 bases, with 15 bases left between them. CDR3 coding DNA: TGTGCCATAGGGGACGGATTAGCAAACATTCAGTACTTC. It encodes CAIGDGLANIQYF.

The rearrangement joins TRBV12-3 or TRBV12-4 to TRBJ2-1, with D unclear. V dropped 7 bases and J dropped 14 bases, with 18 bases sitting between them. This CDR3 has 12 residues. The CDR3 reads CASTQSAGLEFF. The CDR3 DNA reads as TGTGCCAGCACCCAGTCAGCAGGATTGGAGTTCTTC.

The CDR3 here is CASSLAGIMNTEAFF. The CDR3 coding sequence is TGCGCCAGCAGCTTGGCCGGGATAATGAACACTGAAGCTTTCTTT. The chain links TRBV5-1 to TRBJ1-1; D remains unclear. Between the trimmed V and J ends, which lost 0 bases and 0 bases, there was a span of 9 bases. This CDR3 contains 15 residues. Germline CDR1 reads SGHRS; CDR2 reads YFSETQ. The variable domain in full, with the rest retrieved from reference TRBV5-1 and TRBJ1-1, is KAGVTQTPRYLIKTRGQQVTLSCSPISGHRSVSWYQQTPGQGLQFLFEYFSETQRNKGNFPGRFSGRQFSNSRSEMNVSTLELGDSALYLCASSLAGIMNTEAFFGQGTRLTVV.

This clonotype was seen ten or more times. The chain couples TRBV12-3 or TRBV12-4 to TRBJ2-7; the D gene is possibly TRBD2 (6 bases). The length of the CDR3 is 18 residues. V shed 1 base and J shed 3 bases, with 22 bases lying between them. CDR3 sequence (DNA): TGTGCCAGCAGTTTAGACAGACGATTCCAATGGGGGGACTACGAGCAGTACTTC. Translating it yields CASSLDRRFQWGDYEQYF.

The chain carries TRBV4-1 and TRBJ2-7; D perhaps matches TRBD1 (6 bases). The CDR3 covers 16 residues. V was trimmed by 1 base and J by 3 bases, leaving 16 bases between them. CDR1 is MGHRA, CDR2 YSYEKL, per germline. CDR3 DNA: TGCGCCAGCAGCCAAGCTACCGGACAGACCTACTACGAGCAGTACTTC. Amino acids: CASSQATGQTYYEQYF.

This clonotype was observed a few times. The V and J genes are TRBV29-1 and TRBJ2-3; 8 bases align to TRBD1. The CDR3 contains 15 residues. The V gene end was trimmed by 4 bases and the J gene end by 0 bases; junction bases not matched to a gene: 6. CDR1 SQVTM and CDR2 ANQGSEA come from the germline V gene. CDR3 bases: TGCAGCGTTGCGGGGGACAGGAGAAGCACAGATACGCAGTATTTT. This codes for CSVAGDRRSTDTQYF.

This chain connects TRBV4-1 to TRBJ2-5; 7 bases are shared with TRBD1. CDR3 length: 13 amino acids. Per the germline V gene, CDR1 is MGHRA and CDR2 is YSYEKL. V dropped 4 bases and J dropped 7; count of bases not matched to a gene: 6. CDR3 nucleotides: TGCGCCAGCAGCCCACAGGGGCCTGGGACCCAGTACTTC. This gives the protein CASSPQGPGTQYF.

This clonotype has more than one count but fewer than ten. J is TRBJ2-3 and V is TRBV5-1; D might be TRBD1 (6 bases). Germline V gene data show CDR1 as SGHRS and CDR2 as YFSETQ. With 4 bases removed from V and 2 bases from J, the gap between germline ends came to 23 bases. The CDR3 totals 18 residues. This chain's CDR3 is CASSPGATIDITTDTQYF. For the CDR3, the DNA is TGCGCCAGCAGCCCAGGGGCCACTATCGACATAACCACAGATACGCAGTATTTT.

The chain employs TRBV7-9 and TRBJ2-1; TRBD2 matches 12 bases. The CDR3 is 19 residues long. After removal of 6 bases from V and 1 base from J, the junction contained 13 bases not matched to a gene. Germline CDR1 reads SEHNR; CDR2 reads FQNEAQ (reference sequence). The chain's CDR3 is CASSPLLAGGPQSYNEQFF. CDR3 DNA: TGTGCCAGCAGTCCGCTGCTAGCGGGAGGGCCTCAATCCTACAATGAGCAGTTCTTC.

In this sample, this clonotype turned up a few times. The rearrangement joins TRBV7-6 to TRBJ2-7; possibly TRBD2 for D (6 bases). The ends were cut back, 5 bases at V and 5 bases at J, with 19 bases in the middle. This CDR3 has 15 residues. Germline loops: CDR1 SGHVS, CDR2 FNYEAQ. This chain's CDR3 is CASSPVQEGKNEQYF. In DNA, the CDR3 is TGTGCCAGCAGCCCCGTCCAGGAGGGGAAGAACGAGCAGTACTTC.

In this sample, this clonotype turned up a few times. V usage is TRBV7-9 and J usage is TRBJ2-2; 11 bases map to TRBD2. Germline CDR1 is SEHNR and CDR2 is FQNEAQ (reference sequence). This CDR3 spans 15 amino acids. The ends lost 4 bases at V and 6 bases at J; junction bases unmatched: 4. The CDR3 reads CASSSPGLAAGELFF. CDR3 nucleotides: TGTGCCAGCAGCTCTCCGGGACTAGCGGCCGGGGAGCTGTTTTTT.

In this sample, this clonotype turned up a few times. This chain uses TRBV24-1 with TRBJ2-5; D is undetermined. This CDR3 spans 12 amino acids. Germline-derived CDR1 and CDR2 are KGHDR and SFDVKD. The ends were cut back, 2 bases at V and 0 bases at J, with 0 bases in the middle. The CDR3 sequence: CATSDYQETQYF. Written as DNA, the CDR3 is TGTGCCACCAGTGATTACCAAGAGACCCAGTACTTC.

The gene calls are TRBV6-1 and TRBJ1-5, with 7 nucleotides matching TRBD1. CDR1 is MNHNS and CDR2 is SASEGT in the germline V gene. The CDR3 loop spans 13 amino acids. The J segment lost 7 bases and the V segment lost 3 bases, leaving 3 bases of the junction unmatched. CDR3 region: CASSETGSQPQHF. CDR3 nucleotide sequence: TGTGCCAGCAGTGAGACAGGGAGCCAGCCCCAGCATTTT.

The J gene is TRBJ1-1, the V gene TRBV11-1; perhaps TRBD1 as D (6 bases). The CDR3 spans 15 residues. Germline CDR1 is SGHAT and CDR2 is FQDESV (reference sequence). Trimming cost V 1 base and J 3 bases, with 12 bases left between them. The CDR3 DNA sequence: TGTGCCAGCAGCTTAGGTTGGGGGCCTGACACTGAAGCTTTCTTT. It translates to CASSLGWGPDTEAFF.

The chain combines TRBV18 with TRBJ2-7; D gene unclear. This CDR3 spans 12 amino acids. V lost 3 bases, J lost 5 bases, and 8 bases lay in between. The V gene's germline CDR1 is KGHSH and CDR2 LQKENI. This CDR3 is CASSPSLNEQYF. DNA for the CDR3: TGTGCCAGCTCACCCTCACTTAACGAGCAGTACTTC.

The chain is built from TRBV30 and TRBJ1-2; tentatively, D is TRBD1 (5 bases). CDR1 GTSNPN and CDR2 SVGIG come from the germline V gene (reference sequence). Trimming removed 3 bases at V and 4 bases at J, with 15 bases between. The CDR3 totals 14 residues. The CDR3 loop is CAWSRQVQGYGYTF. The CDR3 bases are TGTGCCTGGAGCCGCCAGGTCCAGGGCTATGGCTACACCTTC.

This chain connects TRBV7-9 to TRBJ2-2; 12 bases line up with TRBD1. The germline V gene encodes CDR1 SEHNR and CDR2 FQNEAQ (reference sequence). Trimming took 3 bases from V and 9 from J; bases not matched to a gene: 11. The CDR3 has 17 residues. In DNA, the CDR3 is TGTGCCAGCAGCTTCAATACGGGACAGGGGGCTAAAAGGGAGCTGTTTTTT. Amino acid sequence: CASSFNTGQGAKRELFF.

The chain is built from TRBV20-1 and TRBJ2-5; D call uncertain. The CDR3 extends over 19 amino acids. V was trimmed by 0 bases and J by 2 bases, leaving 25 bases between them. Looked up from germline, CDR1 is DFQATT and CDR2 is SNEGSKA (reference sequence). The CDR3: CSARDPTDLTLKGQETQYF. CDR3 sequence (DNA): TGCAGTGCTAGAGATCCGACGGACCTCACCCTTAAAGGTCAAGAGACCCAGTACTTC.

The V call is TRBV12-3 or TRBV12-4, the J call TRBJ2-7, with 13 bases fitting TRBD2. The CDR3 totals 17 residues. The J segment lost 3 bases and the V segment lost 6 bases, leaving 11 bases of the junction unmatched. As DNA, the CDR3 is TGTGCCAGCAGGACAGGGCCCGGACTAGCGGGAGACTACGAGCAGTACTTC. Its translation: CASRTGPGLAGDYEQYF.

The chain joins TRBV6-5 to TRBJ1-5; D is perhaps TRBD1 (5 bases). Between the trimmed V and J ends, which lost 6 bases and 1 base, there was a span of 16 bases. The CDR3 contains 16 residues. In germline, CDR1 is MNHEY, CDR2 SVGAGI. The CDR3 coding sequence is TGTGCCAGCAGCCCCCAGAGGGGTGCGAGCAATCAGCCCCAGCATTTT. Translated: CASSPQRGASNQPQHF.

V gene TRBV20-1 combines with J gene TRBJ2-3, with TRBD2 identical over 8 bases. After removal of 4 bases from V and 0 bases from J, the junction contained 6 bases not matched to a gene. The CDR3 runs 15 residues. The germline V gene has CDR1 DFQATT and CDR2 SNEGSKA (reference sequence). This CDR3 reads CSAIRSGSSTDTQYF. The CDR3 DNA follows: TGCAGTGCTATAAGGAGCGGGAGTAGCACAGATACGCAGTATTTT.

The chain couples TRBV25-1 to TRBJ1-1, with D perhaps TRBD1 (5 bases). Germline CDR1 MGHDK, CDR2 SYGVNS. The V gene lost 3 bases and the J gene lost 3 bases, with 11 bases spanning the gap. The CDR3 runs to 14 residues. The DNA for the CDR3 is TGTGCCAGCAGTGATTGGGGGAGGGACACTGAAGCTTTCTTT. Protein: CASSDWGRDTEAFF.